These 11 T cell receptor beta chains originate from one sample sequenced in a study of T cells in Graves' hyperthyroidism and ophthalmopathy. TCR beta CDR3 regions were amplified from RNA. RT-PCR in the first round (using the HTBI primer set) targeted the TCR CDR3. One entry per CDR3 protein, called by TCRdb with MiXCR from the multiplex PCR reads. Of about 290,000 distinct CDR3 sequences detected, about an eighth appear once; the ten largest clones hold almost 8%. Sequenced input: blood. These receptors originate from a woman aged 25 to 39 with Graves' hyperthyroidism that later progressed to Graves' ophthalmopathy.

This clonotype was detected many times. V gene TRBV6-1 combines with J gene TRBJ1-5; perhaps TRBD1 as D (5 bases). V dropped 7 bases and J dropped 4 bases, with 17 bases sitting between them. CDR1 is MNHNS and CDR2 is SASEGT in the germline V gene. This CDR3 has 15 residues. CDR3 sequence reads: CASTVDSGPNQPQHF. The CDR3 region has the DNA TGTGCCAGCACAGTAGACAGTGGCCCTAATCAGCCCCAGCATTTT.

This chain uses TRBV20-1 with TRBJ2-2, with D uncertain. There are 15 residues in the CDR3. Trimming cost V 0 bases and J 2 bases, with 10 bases left between them. Germline assignment: CDR1 DFQATT and CDR2 SNEGSKA (reference sequence). The CDR3 is CSARDGASNTGELFF. The CDR3 DNA sequence: TGCAGTGCTAGAGATGGTGCCAGCAACACCGGGGAGCTGTTTTTT.

This clonotype was seen ten or more times. The chain recombines TRBV7-6 with TRBJ2-7; 8 nucleotides agree with TRBD1. V shed 5 bases, J shed 6 bases, and the junction held 9 bases outside the gene matches. The CDR3 consists of 14 residues. In germline, CDR1 is SGHVS, CDR2 FNYEAQ. The CDR3 sequence is CASSVDREDGEQYF. CDR3 sequence (DNA): TGTGCCAGCAGCGTGGACAGGGAAGATGGCGAGCAGTACTTC.

This clonotype was detected a few times. The chain recombines TRBV19 with TRBJ1-4; possibly TRBD1 for D (5 bases). The V end was cut by 3 bases, the J end by 8 bases, with 16 bases between. The CDR3 sequence is 15 residues long. Looked up from germline, CDR1 is LNHDA and CDR2 is SQIVND (reference sequence). CDR3 nucleotides: TGTGCCAGTAGTATGAAGGGGCATATGGGGGAAAAACTGTTTTTT. Amino acids: CASSMKGHMGEKLFF.

In its sample, this clonotype was seen many times. This sequence joins TRBV2 and TRBJ2-7; 7 bases agree with TRBD1. CDR1 and CDR2 from the germline V gene are SNHLY and FYNNEI. J was trimmed by 2 bases and V by 7 bases; bases with no gene match: 2. This CDR3 region has 12 residues. The CDR3 nucleotides read TGTGCCAGCATAGGGGGCCCCTACGAGCAGTACTTC. Translation: CASIGGPYEQYF.

In its sample, this clonotype was seen many times. V usage is TRBV6-1 and J usage is TRBJ2-3; D not certain. Trimming took 6 bases from V and 4 from J, leaving 11 bases between them. The CDR3 length is 13 residues. The germline gives CDR1 MNHNS, CDR2 SASEGT. The CDR3 here is CASREQLADTQYF. CDR3 bases: TGTGCCAGCAGGGAGCAACTCGCAGATACGCAGTATTTT.

The gene calls are TRBV7-2 and TRBJ2-7, with 8 bases that match TRBD2. V lost 5 bases to trimming and J lost 0 bases; unmatched junction nucleotides: 15. The CDR3 totals 18 residues. Looked up from germline, CDR1 is SGHTA and CDR2 is FQGNSA. CDR3 residues: CASSPIAGTQRGSYEQYF. Written as DNA, the CDR3 is TGTGCCAGCAGCCCTATAGCGGGAACCCAACGGGGCTCCTACGAGCAGTACTTC.

In this sample, this clonotype turned up many times. The chain joins TRBV13 to TRBJ2-1; D gene unclear. V dropped 5 bases and J dropped 5 bases, with 13 bases sitting between them. CDR1 PRHDT and CDR2 FYEKMQ come from the germline V gene (reference sequence). The CDR3 extends over 14 amino acids. As DNA, the CDR3 is TGTGCCAGCAGCCCGACTGGCCCGAACAATGAGCAGTTCTTC. Encoded protein: CASSPTGPNNEQFF. Full variable domain (outside the CDR3, taken from reference TRBV13 and TRBJ2-1): AAGVIQSPRHLIKEKRETATLKCYPIPRHDTVYWYQQGPGQDPQFLISFYEKMQSDKGSIPDRFSAQQFSDYHSELNMSSLELGDSALYFCASSPTGPNNEQFFGPGTRLTVL.

This clonotype was counted between two and nine times. The V gene is TRBV5-1, the J gene TRBJ1-1; unclear D gene. The CDR3 consists of 15 residues. Germline values: CDR1 SGHRS, CDR2 YFSETQ. The germline V and J ends were trimmed by 1 base and 3 bases, with 13 bases remaining between them. In DNA form, the CDR3 reads TGCGCCAGCAGCTTGCTAGTGGGAAAGTACACTGAAGCTTTCTTT. Protein sequence: CASSLLVGKYTEAFF.

This clonotype was recorded at least ten times. The J gene is TRBJ2-1, the V gene TRBV24-1, with 8 bases fitting TRBD2. Germline-derived CDR1 and CDR2 are KGHDR and SFDVKD. There are 14 residues in the CDR3. V shed 4 bases, J shed 7 bases, and the junction held 5 bases outside the gene matches. The CDR3 DNA follows: TGTGCCACCAGTGACCTAGCGGGCCCTAATGAGCAGTTCTTC. It is translated as CATSDLAGPNEQFF.

This clonotype was seen ten or more times. The CDR3 DNA sequence: TGTGCCAGCAGCTTAGATCTCGGCGGGAGCAATCAGCCCCAGCATTTT. Its translation is CASSLDLGGSNQPQHF. The V and J genes are TRBV7-9 and TRBJ1-5, with unresolved D. Germline V gene lookup returns CDR1 SEHNR and CDR2 FQNEAQ (reference sequence). V lost 1 base and J lost 1, with 11 bases in between. The CDR3 sequence is 16 residues long.